Listed below are T cell receptor beta chains from one sample, sequenced in a study of CD8+CD57+ T cells in acquired aplastic anemia. Via MiXCR, TCRdb re-called the reads, giving one row per CDR3 protein. The profile covers 50,000 to 65,000 distinct CDR3 sequences, with roughly three fifths appearing a single time and about 16% taken by the ten largest. Sequenced sample: sorted CD4+, CD8+, or CD8+CD57+ T cells (not recorded which) from PBMCs. These receptors came from a human donor with aplastic anemia. The CDR3 runs from the conserved cysteine through the conserved F or W. A D gene is named only where the DNA matches it firmly. Size tells how often a clone was seen (once, few, many) or the class of an expanded clone, and some rows leave it out.

cdr3_aa: CASSESGQGANYGYTF
cdr3_nt: TGCGCCAGCAGTGAGTCGGGACAGGGGGCTAACTATGGCTACACCTTC
clone_size: -
d_call: TRBD1
v_call: TRBV10-2
j_call: TRBJ1-2

cdr3_aa: CASSSRQGGFYGYTF
cdr3_nt: TGTGCCAGCAGTTCCCGACAGGGAGGATTCTATGGCTACACCTTC
clone_size: -
d_call: TRBD1
v_call: TRBV2
j_call: TRBJ1-2

cdr3_aa: CASSLDRHRGTEETQYF
cdr3_nt: TGTGCCAGCAGCTTAGATCGGCACAGAGGGACTGAAGAGACCCAGTACTTC
clone_size: -
d_call: -
v_call: TRBV11-2
j_call: TRBJ2-5

cdr3_aa: CASSSTDRGGTDTQYF
cdr3_nt: TGTGCCAGCAGCTCCACGGACAGGGGTGGCACAGATACGCAGTATTTT
clone_size: -
d_call: TRBD1
v_call: TRBV11-2
j_call: TRBJ2-3

cdr3_aa: CASRGVRRITLHF
cdr3_nt: TGTGCCAGCAGGGGGGTCAGAAGAATCACCCTCCACTTT
clone_size: -
d_call: -
v_call: TRBV2
j_call: TRBJ1-6

cdr3_aa: CASSLVLEGASLEQYF
cdr3_nt: TGTGCCAGCAGCTTAGTCCTTGAGGGAGCCTCCCTTGAGCAGTACTTC
clone_size: few
d_call: -
v_call: TRBV5-4
j_call: TRBJ2-7

cdr3_aa: CASTHLYSNQPQHF
cdr3_nt: TGTGCCAGCACCCACTTATATAGCAATCAGCCCCAGCATTTT
clone_size: many
d_call: -
v_call: TRBV6-1
j_call: TRBJ1-5

cdr3_aa: CASNLDGNSNQPRHF
cdr3_nt: TGTGCCAGCAACTTAGACGGGAATAGCAATCAGCCTCGGCATTTT
clone_size: -
d_call: -
v_call: TRBV11-2
j_call: TRBJ1-5

cdr3_aa: CASSIDYRAIEGTEAFF
cdr3_nt: TGTGCCAGTAGTATAGATTACAGGGCAATTGAGGGCACTGAAGCTTTCTTT
clone_size: many
d_call: -
v_call: TRBV19
j_call: TRBJ1-1

cdr3_aa: CASSPPRPGNYGYTF
cdr3_nt: TGTGCCAGCAGCCCTCCCAGGCCAGGGAACTATGGCTACACCTTC
clone_size: -
d_call: -
v_call: TRBV7-9
j_call: TRBJ1-2

cdr3_aa: CASSIGGGSGANVLTF
cdr3_nt: TGTGCCAGTAGTATTGGGGGAGGCTCTGGGGCCAACGTCCTGACTTTC
clone_size: -
d_call: -
v_call: TRBV19
j_call: TRBJ2-6

cdr3_aa: CASSQDRYYEQYF
cdr3_nt: TGTGCCAGCAGCCAGGACAGATACTACGAGCAGTACTTC
clone_size: once
d_call: -
v_call: TRBV3-1
j_call: TRBJ2-7